This T cell receptor (beta chain) is drawn from a study of post-analysis software for immune sequencing data. To note about this clonotype: Its matching antigen is unknown. One end of the junction does not line up with germline, which may come from a read error.

Incorporated into the TCR beta cDNA libraries were unique molecular identifiers, which served to reduce PCR and sequencing biases. TCRdb called the PCR reads again in MiXCR, with one record for every CDR3 protein. This sample has around 440,000 distinct CDR3 sequences; approximately 46% occur once, and the top ten carry about an eighth. Study-level results: Several TRBV segments were more frequent in patients than controls; TRBV5-6, TRBV5-1 and TRBV20-1 belonged to this group. Clustering by F measure revealed strong co-clustering among samples prepared together in one batch.

Per germline, CDR1 MDHEN and CDR2 SYDVKM. The CDR3 spans 18 residues. This TCR derives from a girl aged 10 to 17 with multiple sclerosis. This sequence joins TRBV28 and TRBJ2-3; 12 positions match TRBD2. The specimen sequenced was blood. DNA of the CDR3: TGTGCCCGCAGTTTGGTTCTCCCGGGACTAGCGGGTACAGATACGCAGTATTTT. Encoded protein: CARSLVLPGLAGTDTQYF. Looking up the rest from reference TRBV28 and TRBJ2-3 gives the full variable domain: DVKVTQSSRYLVKRTGEKVFLECVQDMDHENMFWYRQDPGLGLRLIYFSYDVKMKEKGDIPEGYSVSREKKERFSLILESASTNQTSMYLCARSLVLPGLAGTDTQYFGPGTRLTVL.